The sequence of this TCR beta chain was determined in a study of memory CD4+ T cells and cytomegalovirus serostatus. Study information: Donors were healthy Belgian adults, 10 or so CMV seropositive and approximately 25 seronegative.

The sort gate was single viable CD3+CD4+CD8-CD45RO+ cells for memory CD4+ T cells. This clone showed up just once. Trimming took off 3 bases at V and 2 bases at J, with 7 bases between the two ends. Germline loops: CDR1 SQVTM, CDR2 ANQGSEA. This CDR3 comprises 13 residues. Profiled with immunoSEQ multiplex PCR; TCRdb holds only in-frame clones, not every one. This sample has 40,000 to 55,000 clones, with 82% found just once. The sequenced sample was memory CD4+ T cells from blood. The receptor was isolated from an adult in good health and CMV-seronegative. The chain is built from TRBV29-1 and TRBJ2-2; tentatively, D is TRBD2 (5 bases). The chain's CDR3 is CSVDAGNTGELFF. In DNA form, the CDR3 reads TGCAGCGTTGATGCGGGTAACACCGGGGAGCTGTTTTTT.